There are many counts of the clone carrying this T cell receptor (beta chain). Antigen unknown. The investigators amplified TCR beta CDR3 regions from RNA transcripts. HTBI primers were employed in a first-round RT-PCR of the TCR CDR3. Via MiXCR, TCRdb re-called the multiplex PCR reads, giving one row per CDR3 protein. The sample carries more than 300,000 distinct CDR3 sequences, about 18% recorded once. The entry originates in a study of T cells in Graves' hyperthyroidism and ophthalmopathy. The CDR3 length is 14 residues. Trimming pared 5 bases from V and 3 bases from J, leaving 14 bases between. CDR1 is LNHDA and CDR2 is SQIVND in the germline V gene (reference sequence). General study findings and limits: Most thyroid-expanded clonotypes above 0.001 were also found in blood.

The origin of this receptor is a man younger than 30 with Graves' ophthalmopathy. The chain combines TRBV19 with TRBJ2-7, with D perhaps being TRBD1 or TRBD2 (5 bases each). Sequencing was done on a sample of blood. The CDR3: CASSFRDGDYEQYF. The CDR3 coding sequence is TGTGCCAGTAGTTTCCGGGACGGAGACTACGAGCAGTACTTC.